Detailed here is one T cell receptor (beta chain). Trimming cost V 5 bases and J 7 bases; bases outside gene matches: 9. Germline CDR1 reads SGHAT; CDR2 reads FQNNGV. This CDR3 has 15 residues. Produced via immunoSEQ multiplex PCR; TCRdb's table is partial and in-frame only. The sample records over 45,000 clones, about 92% being singletons. The data originate from a study of blood T cell repertoires in COVID-19. The receptor's source is a woman of 80 years or more with acute or convalescent COVID-19. Sequencing was carried out using peripheral blood. The chain employs TRBV11-2 and TRBJ2-1; the match to TRBD2 covers 9 bases. For the CDR3, the DNA is TGTGCCAGCAGCCCCCGGAGCGGGGGGACGAATGAGCAGTTCTTC. Its translation: CASSPRSGGTNEQFF.